This record covers a single TCR beta chain. This entry comes from a study of CD8+ T cells in alopecia areata. Germline V lookup: CDR1 GTSNPN, CDR2 SVGIG (reference sequence). V was pared by 7 bases and J by 2 bases, with 26 bases between. There are 17 residues in the CDR3. Sequencing relied on a cDNA template that was reverse transcribed from extracted RNA. The method was immunoSEQ multiplex PCR; TCRdb's version includes in-frame clones alone and lacks a portion of them. There are approximately 280,000 clones in the sample; roughly 60% occur only once, and more than 1.5% lies in the top ten. Treatment of the sample: oral pan-JAK inhibitor, 5-10 mg twice daily.

This TCR was recovered from a human donor with alopecia areata. Sequencing used CD4+ T cells sorted from blood, obtained at week 24, from a patient treated with tofacitinib. The chain joins TRBV30 to TRBJ2-5, with D perhaps TRBD2 (5 bases). This chain's CDR3 is CAYRISGTDTRQETQYF. The CDR3 DNA reads as TGTGCCTATCGAATTTCGGGAACCGACACGAGACAAGAGACCCAGTACTTC.